A selection of T cell receptor beta chains follows, all from one sample in a study of immune heterogeneity within non-small cell lung tumors. TCRdb ran MiXCR on the multiplex PCR reads and lists one entry per CDR3 protein. Of around 4,000 distinct CDR3 sequences listed, 27% are singletons. Sequenced sample: lung tumor tissue. All receptors derive from a man aged 55-75 years with non-small cell lung cancer. CDR3s include the opening cysteine and the closing phenylalanine or tryptophan. The D gene is left open where the match is weak. Clone size is stated in some rows and not others, as once, few, many or a class when expanded.

abundance	d_gene	v_gene	j_gene	CDR3aa	CDR3nt
medium-sized	NA	TRBV6-2/TRBV6-3	TRBJ2-7	CASSYSTGQGYEQYF	TGTGCCAGCAGTTACTCGACGGGCCAGGGCTACGAGCAGTACTTC
medium-sized	NA	TRBV7-2	TRBJ1-6	CASSKRDHSPLHF	TGTGCCAGCAGCAAGAGGGACCATTCACCCCTCCACTTT
NA	TRBD2	TRBV5-1	TRBJ2-1	CASSLAPSGSNEQFF	TGCGCCAGCAGCTTGGCCCCTAGCGGTTCCAATGAGCAGTTCTTC
NA	TRBD1	TRBV5-1	TRBJ1-1	CASSSTGQLMNTEAFF	TGCGCCAGCAGCTCAACGGGACAGTTGATGAACACTGAAGCTTTCTTT
NA	NA	TRBV5-6	TRBJ2-5	CASSLPLETQYF	TGTGCCAGCAGCTTGCCGCTGGAGACCCAGTACTTC
large	NA	TRBV14	TRBJ2-1	CASSQEGYRNEQFF	TGTGCCAGCAGCCAAGAAGGGTATCGGAATGAGCAGTTCTTC
NA	TRBD2	TRBV2	TRBJ2-7	CASSEGGSGYEQYF	TGTGCCAGCAGTGAGGGCGGGAGCGGCTACGAGCAGTACTTC
medium-sized	TRBD1	TRBV2	TRBJ1-5	CASRGQVGNQPQHF	TGTGCCAGCAGGGGACAGGTCGGCAATCAGCCCCAGCATTTT
medium-sized	TRBD1	TRBV15	TRBJ1-6	CATSREDRVYSPLHF	TGTGCCACCAGCAGGGAAGACAGGGTGTATTCACCCCTCCACTTT
NA	TRBD2	TRBV7-2	TRBJ2-1	CASSVTLGLGEQFF	TGTGCCAGCAGCGTAACACTAGGACTAGGGGAGCAGTTCTTC
few	NA	TRBV11-2	TRBJ2-2	CASSLPRSGELFF	TGTGCCAGCAGCTTACCCCGATCCGGGGAGCTGTTTTTT
NA	TRBD2	TRBV25-1	TRBJ2-5	CASSEGTINQETQYF	TGTGCCAGCAGTGAAGGGACTATCAACCAAGAGACCCAGTACTTC
NA	TRBD2	TRBV20-1	TRBJ2-7	CSARDALAGRSEQYF	TGCAGTGCTAGAGATGCACTAGCGGGGAGATCCGAGCAGTACTTC
once	NA	TRBV4-3	TRBJ2-1	CASSQDPDTGGNYNEQFF	TGCGCCAGCAGCCAAGATCCCGACACGGGCGGGAACTACAATGAGCAGTTCTTC
NA	NA	TRBV7-9	TRBJ2-7	CASSLEFEQYF	TGTGCCAGCAGCTTAGAATTCGAGCAGTACTTC
NA	NA	TRBV4-3	TRBJ2-3	CASSLDWARGTDTQCF	NA
medium-sized	NA	TRBV11-2	TRBJ2-2	CASSLSGLTGELFF	TGTGCCAGCAGCCTCTCGGGTCTCACCGGGGAGCTGTTTTTT
NA	NA	TRBV28	TRBJ1-5	CASSRVMPGQPQHF	TGTGCCAGCAGTCGCGTGATGCCCGGTCAGCCCCAGCATTTT
medium-sized	TRBD2	TRBV4-1	TRBJ2-1	CASSQEAGTSFSDEQFF	TGCGCCAGCAGCCAAGAAGCCGGGACTAGCTTTTCCGATGAGCAGTTCTTC
medium-sized	TRBD1	TRBV5-1	TRBJ2-7	CASSIGQERSYEQYF	TGCGCCAGCAGCATCGGACAGGAGAGGTCCTACGAGCAGTACTTC
medium-sized	NA	TRBV6-1	TRBJ2-1	CASRRTSTHRNEQFF	TGTGCCAGCAGACGGACATCGACACATCGGAATGAGCAGTTCTTC
NA	NA	TRBV6-1	TRBJ1-2	CASTGNLRLNYGYTF	TGTGCCAGCACCGGGAACCTCCGTCTTAACTATGGCTACACCTTC
medium-sized	NA	TRBV5-1	TRBJ2-7	CASSLDPTASSYEQYF	TGCGCCAGCAGCTTGGATCCGACAGCCAGCTCCTACGAGCAGTACTTC
medium-sized	TRBD2	TRBV5-1	TRBJ2-1	CASSLGTSNEQFF	TGCGCCAGCAGCCTCGGGACTAGCAATGAGCAGTTCTTC
medium-sized	TRBD2	TRBV20-1	TRBJ2-7	CSATSAGGPYEQYF	TGCAGTGCTACCTCAGCGGGAGGGCCCTACGAGCAGTACTTC
few	NA	TRBV29-1	TRBJ2-7	CSVPGDREQYF	TGCAGCGTCCCGGGAGATCGAGAGCAGTACTTC
few	TRBD2	TRBV14	TRBJ2-1	CASSQLSGRGNEQFF	TGTGCCAGCAGCCAACTTAGCGGGAGGGGCAATGAGCAGTTCTTC
NA	NA	TRBV6-1	TRBJ1-1	CASSGGGRDRPEAFF	TGTGCCAGCAGTGGGGGGGGCAGGGACCGACCTGAAGCTTTCTTT
NA	NA	TRBV29-1	TRBJ1-1	CSADLDRRAFF	TGCAGCGCCGATTTGGACAGAAGAGCTTTCTTT
medium-sized	NA	TRBV4-2	TRBJ1-4	CASSQNRRATNEKLFF	TGTGCCAGCAGCCAAAACAGGCGTGCAACTAATGAAAAACTGTTTTTT
medium-sized	NA	TRBV7-3	TRBJ1-1	CASSLTAQGEAFF	TGTGCCAGCAGCTTAACAGCCCAGGGTGAAGCTTTCTTT
NA	NA	TRBV5-1	TRBJ1-4	CASRTGMGELFF	TGCGCCAGCAGGACGGGGATGGGGGAACTGTTTTTT
NA	TRBD1	TRBV4-2	TRBJ1-2	CASSRDATGDNGYTF	TGTGCCAGCAGCCGAGACGCGACAGGGGACAATGGCTACACCTTC
few	TRBD2	TRBV6-1	TRBJ2-7	CATKVGLAELYEQYF	TGTGCCACTAAGGTCGGACTAGCGGAACTCTACGAGCAGTACTTC
medium-sized	NA	TRBV30	TRBJ1-6	CAWSTRAGPPGNSPLHF	TGTGCCTGGAGCACCCGCGCAGGACCCCCAGGGAATTCACCCCTCCACTTT
medium-sized	TRBD1	TRBV5-1	TRBJ2-1	CASTKGTGGRNEQFF	TGCGCCAGCACCAAGGGGACAGGAGGTCGGAATGAGCAGTTCTTC
medium-sized	TRBD1	TRBV6-2/TRBV6-3	TRBJ2-7	CASSYGGDRGSYEQYF	TGTGCCAGCAGTTACGGCGGGGACAGGGGTTCCTACGAGCAGTACTTC
NA	NA	TRBV7-9	TRBJ2-3	CASGRHSRDTQYF	TGTGCCAGCGGGCGGCACTCCAGAGATACGCAGTATTTT
medium-sized	NA	TRBV29-1	TRBJ2-7	CSYRVGNYEQYF	TGCAGCTACAGGGTTGGGAACTACGAGCAGTACTTC
medium-sized	TRBD2	TRBV7-2	TRBJ2-3	CASSPRGLADTDTQYF	TGTGCCAGCAGCCCCAGAGGACTAGCGGACACAGATACGCAGTATTTT
NA	NA	TRBV10-3	TRBJ2-1	CAISNLYNEQFF	TGTGCCATCAGCAACTTATACAATGAGCAGTTCTTC
few	NA	TRBV6-1	TRBJ1-1	CASSEVTLGTEAFF	TGTGCCAGCAGTGAGGTCACCCTGGGGACTGAAGCTTTCTTT
medium-sized	NA	TRBV7-2	TRBJ1-1	CASSLEGWGNTEAFF	TGTGCCAGCAGCTTAGAGGGTTGGGGGAACACTGAAGCTTTCTTT
NA	NA	TRBV6-5	TRBJ2-7	CASSYDSGFTYEQYF	TGTGCCAGCAGTTACGACTCAGGGTTTACCTACGAGCAGTACTTC
few	TRBD2	TRBV20-1	TRBJ2-7	CSARVAGGYEQYF	TGCAGTGCTAGAGTAGCGGGAGGCTACGAGCAGTACTTC
medium-sized	NA	TRBV6-2/TRBV6-3	TRBJ2-1	CASRASGVAYNEQFF	TGTGCCAGCAGAGCGTCGGGGGTCGCCTACAATGAGCAGTTCTTC
medium-sized	TRBD1	TRBV24-1	TRBJ1-2	CATSDPGQADYGYTF	TGTGCCACCAGTGATCCGGGACAGGCCGACTATGGCTACACCTTC
few	NA	TRBV12-3/TRBV12-4	TRBJ1-1	CASSFETGNTEAFF	TGTGCCAGCAGTTTCGAGACGGGCAACACTGAAGCTTTCTTT
medium-sized	NA	TRBV3-2	TRBJ2-3	CASIFLQEGVMYTQYF	TGTGCCAGCATCTTCCTGCAGGAGGGAGTTATGTATACGCAGTATTTT
NA	TRBD2	TRBV20-1	TRBJ2-1	CSARVLAGGNEQFF	TGCAGTGCTAGGGTGTTAGCGGGAGGCAATGAGCAGTTCTTC
medium-sized	NA	TRBV12-3/TRBV12-4	TRBJ1-5	CASREGTGNQPQHF	TGTGCCAGCAGAGAGGGCACGGGGAATCAGCCCCAGCATTTT
medium-sized	NA	TRBV7-8	TRBJ1-5	CASSFWNISYNQPQHF	TGTGCCAGCAGCTTTTGGAACATATCATACAATCAGCCCCAGCATTTT
NA	NA	TRBV20-1	TRBJ1-1	CSARNQMNTEAFF	TGCAGTGCTAGAAATCAGATGAACACTGAAGCTTTCTTT
medium-sized	TRBD2	TRBV7-9	TRBJ2-3	CASVRERRDTQYF	TGTGCCAGCGTGCGGGAGAGGAGAGATACGCAGTATTTT
NA	NA	TRBV19	TRBJ2-1	CASKEGSEQFF	TGTGCCAGTAAGGAGGGAAGTGAGCAGTTCTTC
medium-sized	TRBD1	TRBV7-9	TRBJ1-2	CASRPGQGNGYTF	TGTGCCAGCAGACCCGGACAGGGTAATGGCTACACCTTC
NA	NA	TRBV6-2/TRBV6-3	TRBJ2-7	CASSYSTEEQYF	TGTGCCAGCAGTTACTCCACGGAGGAGCAGTACTTC
NA	TRBD1	TRBV4-3	TRBJ1-2	CASSQDRVGGYTF	TGCGCCAGCAGCCAGGACAGGGTCGGTGGCTACACCTTC